The following is a T cell receptor (beta chain) sequence with its context. Its antigen is not known. CDR1 is MNHEY and CDR2 is SVGAGI in the germline V gene. This CDR3 region has 15 residues. Trimming cost V 0 bases and J 1 base, with 9 bases left between them. These data are taken from a study of T cells in Graves' hyperthyroidism and ophthalmopathy. In the ophthalmopathy cohort, Clinical Activity Score was at least 3, NOSPECS grade at least 4, and duration under 3 months. Lactation, pregnancy, other autoimmune disease or uncontrolled infection led to exclusion of patients. In making diagnoses, clinical symptoms, serum thyroxine and TRAb, thyroid ultrasound and orbital computed tomography were all used. Amplification of TCR beta CDR3 regions used RNA as the template. When the TCR CDR3 underwent first-round RT-PCR, the HTBI primer set was used. TCRdb reanalysed the multiplex PCR reads using MiXCR and keeps one entry per CDR3 protein. The table records 450,000 to 650,000 distinct CDR3 sequences, 14% of them present only once.

Study-level points and caveats: The model anticipated ophthalmopathy a median around six months pre-onset.

This receptor was obtained from a woman between 18 and 30 years old with Graves' ophthalmopathy. Sequencing was carried out using blood. The chain joins TRBV6-5 to TRBJ1-2; no reliable D call. As DNA, the CDR3 is TGTGCCAGCAGTTACTCGAGGGATTATAACTATGGCTACACCTTC. Translation gives CASSYSRDYNYGYTF.